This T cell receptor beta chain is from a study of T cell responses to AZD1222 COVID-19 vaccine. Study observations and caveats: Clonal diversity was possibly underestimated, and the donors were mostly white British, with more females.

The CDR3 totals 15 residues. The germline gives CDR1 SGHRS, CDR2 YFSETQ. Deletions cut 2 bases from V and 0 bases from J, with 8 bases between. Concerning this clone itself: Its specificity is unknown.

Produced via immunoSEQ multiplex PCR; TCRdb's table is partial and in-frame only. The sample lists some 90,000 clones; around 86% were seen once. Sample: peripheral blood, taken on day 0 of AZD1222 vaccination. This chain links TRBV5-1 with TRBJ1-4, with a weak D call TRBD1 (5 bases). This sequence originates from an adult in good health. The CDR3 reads CASSLQAATNEKLFF. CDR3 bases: TGCGCCAGCAGCTTACAGGCGGCAACTAATGAAAAACTGTTTTTT.